The source of this T cell receptor beta chain is a study of response to subunit inactivated influenza vaccine. General study points: Authors suggested each seasonal flu vaccination may recruit only limited numbers of new T cells.

As to this clonotype: Its target is not known.

Germline-derived CDR1 and CDR2 are SGHAT and FQNNGV. The CDR3 runs 18 residues. Losses at the gene ends were 6 bases for V and 0 bases for J; bases not matched to a gene: 10. TCRdb reprocessed the RT-PCR reads with MiXCR, giving one entry per CDR3 protein. This sample has a few hundred thousand distinct CDR3 sequences; about 15% occur once, and the top ten carry 11%. The material was PBMCs from blood, obtained 12 days after vaccination. The source is a man aged 50 or older who received an inactivated influenza vaccine. This rearrangement joins TRBV11-2 to TRBJ2-1, with 11 bases identical to TRBD2. This CDR3 reads CASSSIAGGLRSYNEQFF. The CDR3 region has the DNA TGTGCCAGCAGTTCTATAGCGGGGGGGCTTCGCTCCTACAATGAGCAGTTCTTC.